Below, one T cell receptor beta chain is given with its context. Profiled with immunoSEQ multiplex PCR; TCRdb holds only in-frame clones, not every one. This sample has 72,000 or so clones; about 86% occur once, and the top ten carry 4.4%. The sample belongs to a study of OX40 agonist ivuxolimab in advanced cancers. Background on the study: Dose-escalation cases comprised hepatocellular carcinoma, melanoma, renal cell or head and neck cancer. Of the participants, under 50% had some prior anti-PD-1, anti-PD-L1 or anti-CTLA-4 therapy, which was allowed.

Autoimmune disease history or systemic immunosuppression led to patient exclusion. V was clipped by 9 bases and J by 6 bases, with 15 bases between them. The CDR3 sequence is 14 residues long. The germline CDR1 and CDR2 sequences are LNHDA and SQIVND (reference sequence). This sequence originates from an adult with an advanced solid tumor such as melanoma, head and neck, liver or kidney cancer. Sequencing used CD4+ or CD8+ T cells sorted from blood, obtained in a trial of the OX40 agonist ivuxolimab. J is TRBJ1-6 and V is TRBV19; D gene ambiguous. The CDR3 DNA follows: TGTGCCAGCTCCACCTCGGAGTTTAATTCACCCCTCCACTTT. Protein product: CASSTSEFNSPLHF.